This T cell receptor (beta chain) emerged from a study of technical replicates of blood from a few donors. Germline CDR1 and CDR2: MNHEY and SMNVEV (reference sequence). This CDR3 is 14 amino acids long. The V segment lost 3 bases and the J segment 6 bases; nucleotides outside the gene matches: 4. Repertoires were generated with immunoSEQ multiplex PCR, while TCRdb's copy carries only in-frame clones and drops some. The table records some 70,000 clones, 95% to 97% of them present only once. The sample comprised T cells isolated from PBMCs. This rearrangement joins TRBV27 to TRBJ1-5; 8 nucleotides align to TRBD1. The sequence derives from a human donor in good health. The CDR3 nucleotides are TGTGCCAGCAGTTTCGGACAGGGCGGTCAGCCCCAGCATTTT. Residues: CASSFGQGGQPQHF.